Below, 17 T cell receptor beta chains from the same sample are listed, as sequenced in a study of OX40 agonist ivuxolimab in advanced cancers. TCRdb's table, derived via immunoSEQ multiplex PCR, lists solely in-frame clones and lacks some. Among 65,000 to 85,000 clones listed, around four fifths were seen once. The sample here was CD4+ or CD8+ T cells sorted from blood, taken in a trial of the OX40 agonist ivuxolimab. The source of these receptors is an adult with an advanced solid tumor such as melanoma, head and neck, liver or kidney cancer.

The rearrangement links TRBV11-1 to TRBJ2-7; 11 bases match TRBD2. The junction had 9 bases not matched to a gene; V was cut back by 3 bases and J by 2 bases. CDR1 is SGHAT and CDR2 is FQDESV in the germline V gene (reference sequence). This CDR3 spans 17 amino acids. The CDR3 here is CASSFDHTSGRTYEQYF. CDR3 in DNA: TGTGCCAGCAGCTTCGATCATACTAGCGGGAGAACCTACGAGCAGTACTTC.

This clone occurred a few times. Here the CDR3 DNA reads TGTGCCAGCAGCCCCCGGACTAGCGGGAATATCAATGAGCAGTTCTTC. Protein sequence: CASSPRTSGNINEQFF. J is TRBJ2-1 and V is TRBV7-8, with 12 bases lining up with TRBD2. The CDR3 has 16 amino acids. Germline V gene sequence: CDR1 SGHVS, CDR2 FQNEAQ. V shed 5 bases and J 6 bases; nucleotides not matched to a gene: 8. The complete variable domain, with remaining parts taken from reference TRBV7-8 and TRBJ2-1, reads GAGVSQSPRYKVAKRGQDVALRCDPISGHVSLFWYQQALGQGPEFLTYFQNEAQLDKSGLPSDRFFAERPEGSVSTLKIQRTQQEDSAVYLCASSPRTSGNINEQFFGPGTRLTVL.

This clone is a singleton in its sample. The DNA for the CDR3 is TGTGCCAGCAGCTTGGGGGGGAGACAGACCCAGTACTTC. This encodes CASSLGGRQTQYF. The chain combines TRBV7-8 with TRBJ2-5; TRBD2 matches at 7 bases. CDR3 length: 13 residues. With V trimmed by 3 bases and J by 6 bases, 4 bases remained unmatched. Germline lookup yields CDR1 SGHVS and CDR2 FQNEAQ.

The chain carries TRBV5-4 and TRBJ2-1, with 9 bases fitting TRBD2. The CDR3 contains 16 residues. V shed 4 bases and J 4 bases; nucleotides not matched to a gene: 9. Germline-derived CDR1 and CDR2 are SGHNT and YYREEE (reference sequence). The CDR3 coding sequence is TGTGCCAGCAGCCCAGGAGCGGGAGGAAGTTACAATGAGCAGTTCTTC. It translates to CASSPGAGGSYNEQFF.

The chain links TRBV9 to TRBJ1-1, with TRBD1 as a possible D gene (6 bases). V was pared by 4 bases and J by 3 bases, with 16 bases between. CDR1 and CDR2 from the germline V gene are SGDLS and YYNGEE. The CDR3 extends over 15 amino acids. The CDR3 is CASSPTSTGYTEAFF. CDR3 DNA: TGTGCCAGCAGCCCCACCTCGACAGGCTACACTGAAGCTTTCTTT.

This clone is a singleton in its sample. The V and J genes are TRBV13 and TRBJ2-1; D may be TRBD2 (6 bases). Germline V gene lookup returns CDR1 PRHDT and CDR2 FYEKMQ (reference sequence). Deletions cut 1 base from V and 7 bases from J, with 14 bases between. The CDR3 sequence is 15 residues long. The CDR3, as DNA: TGTGCCAGCAGCTTAGTACCCGGGACTGGGAATGAGCAGTTCTTC. The encoded protein is CASSLVPGTGNEQFF.

The rearrangement joins TRBV18 to TRBJ1-4; 7 bases align to TRBD1. The germline V gene encodes CDR1 KGHSH and CDR2 LQKENI. The CDR3 loop spans 16 amino acids. The ends lost 3 bases at V and 4 bases at J; junction bases unmatched: 8. CDR3 region: CASSPDSGQFNEKLFF. Here the CDR3 DNA reads TGTGCCAGCTCACCCGACTCGGGACAGTTTAATGAAAAACTGTTTTTT.

V is TRBV18 and J is TRBJ1-1; D unresolved. The V gene's germline CDR1 is KGHSH and CDR2 LQKENI. The V gene lost 3 bases and the J gene lost 2 bases, with 10 bases spanning the gap. The CDR3 has 14 amino acids. This CDR3 reads CASSPLRSNTEAFF. The DNA of the CDR3 is TGTGCCAGCTCACCCCTCAGAAGCAACACTGAAGCTTTCTTT.

V and J are TRBV19 and TRBJ1-2; 8 bases are a match to TRBD1. The CDR3 extends over 15 amino acids. The V gene end was trimmed by 1 base and the J gene end by 3 bases; junction bases not matched to a gene: 4. Germline V gives CDR1 LNHDA, CDR2 SQIVND (reference sequence). CDR3 sequence reads: CASSIGRGQHYGYTF. The CDR3 DNA reads as TGTGCCAGTAGTATAGGCAGGGGGCAGCACTATGGCTACACCTTC.

This clone appeared a single time. The chain uses TRBV7-2 and TRBJ2-3, with D possibly TRBD2 on 7 matching bases. The CDR3 extends over 14 amino acids. V shed 5 bases and J shed 2 bases, with 11 bases lying between them. Germline-derived CDR1 and CDR2 are SGHTA and FQGNSA. The CDR3 sequence is CASSLGGPTDTQYF. The CDR3, as DNA: TGTGCCAGCAGCCTGGGGGGGCCCACAGATACGCAGTATTTT.

The chain uses TRBV28 and TRBJ2-7, with unresolved D. The length of the CDR3 is 11 residues. V dropped 4 bases and J dropped 3 bases, with 4 bases sitting between them. In germline, CDR1 is MDHEN, CDR2 SYDVKM. CDR3 loop: CASSSNYEQYF. The CDR3 nucleotides read TGTGCCAGCAGTTCGAACTACGAGCAGTACTTC.

This rearrangement joins TRBV7-9 to TRBJ1-2; unclear D gene. The V end was cut by 6 bases, the J end by 4 bases, with 15 bases between. The CDR3 contains 14 residues. The V gene's germline CDR1 is SEHNR and CDR2 FQNEAQ (reference sequence). The CDR3 reads CASSDGYLGYGYTF. CDR3 sequence (DNA): TGTGCCAGCAGTGACGGCTATTTGGGCTATGGCTACACCTTC.

This clone was seen only a few times. The chain uses TRBV28 and TRBJ1-2, with 8 bases aligning to TRBD1. V dropped 4 bases and J dropped 8; count of bases not matched to a gene: 6. The CDR3 is made up of 13 amino acids. CDR1 and CDR2 from the germline V gene are MDHEN and SYDVKM. In DNA form, the CDR3 reads TGTGCCAGCAGTTGGACAGGGTTCGGGGGCTACACCTTC. Protein sequence: CASSWTGFGGYTF.

The chain is built from TRBV7-2 and TRBJ2-3, with D possibly matching TRBD2 (6 bases). Germline assignment: CDR1 SGHTA and CDR2 FQGNSA. Trimming took 1 base from V and 2 from J, leaving 10 bases between them. The CDR3 contains 15 residues. CDR3 in amino acids: CASSLDGRLTDTQYF. The CDR3 coding sequence is TGTGCCAGCAGCTTAGACGGGAGACTCACAGATACGCAGTATTTT.

The chain employs TRBV15 and TRBJ2-5; 14 bases map to TRBD2. The germline V gene encodes CDR1 LNHNV and CDR2 YYDKDF (reference sequence). This CDR3 comprises 18 residues. The trim removed 0 bases at V and 5 bases at J, leaving 8 bases unmatched. The CDR3 region has the DNA TGTGCCACCAGCAGAGATAGACTAGCGGGGGGGCTATCGGAGACCCAGTACTTC. Translated, it gives CATSRDRLAGGLSETQYF.

The rearrangement joins TRBV10-3 to TRBJ1-1, with 10 positions matching TRBD1. The CDR3 has 18 amino acids. In germline, CDR1 is ENHRY, CDR2 SYGVKD. Losses at the gene ends were 6 bases for V and 0 bases for J; bases not matched to a gene: 13. The DNA for the CDR3 is TGTGCCATCAGCAGAACCGGGACAGGGGATCTAATGAACACTGAAGCTTTCTTT. Residues: CAISRTGTGDLMNTEAFF.

This sequence joins TRBV7-8 and TRBJ2-7; 9 bases are a match to TRBD1. Trimming at V came to 4 bases and at J to 7 bases, leaving 11 bases not matched to a gene. The CDR3 extends over 15 amino acids. CDR1 is SGHVS, CDR2 FQNEAQ, per germline. The CDR3 spells CASSSRRQGVGEQYF. The DNA of the CDR3 is TGTGCCAGCAGCTCAAGACGACAGGGGGTCGGGGAGCAGTACTTC. Full variable domain (outside the CDR3, taken from reference TRBV7-8 and TRBJ2-7): GAGVSQSPRYKVAKRGQDVALRCDPISGHVSLFWYQQALGQGPEFLTYFQNEAQLDKSGLPSDRFFAERPEGSVSTLKIQRTQQEDSAVYLCASSSRRQGVGEQYFGPGTRLTVT.